The sequence of this TCR beta chain was determined in a study of cytomegalovirus exposure and HLA in healthy donors. This clone was observed a few times. V dropped 1 base and J dropped 6 bases, with 7 bases sitting between them. The CDR3 totals 13 residues. Germline lookup yields CDR1 SGHNT and CDR2 YENEEA. With 60 Vbeta and 13 Jbeta primers, the PCR was carried out. Sequenced by immunoSEQ multiplex PCR; TCRdb stores in-frame clones only, minus some. This sample has about 190,000 clones, with 80% found just once. The rearrangement joins TRBV11-3 to TRBJ2-1; possibly TRBD2 for D (5 bases). The sample taken for sequencing was PBMCs. The TCR was taken from a middle-aged man in good health and CMV-seropositive. The DNA of the CDR3 is TGTGCCAGCAGCTTAGCTAGCTCCAATGAGCAGTTCTTC. Encoded protein: CASSLASSNEQFF. Looking up the rest from reference TRBV11-3 and TRBJ2-1 gives the full variable domain: EAGVVQSPRYKIIEKKQPVAFWCNPISGHNTLYWYLQNLGQGPELLIRYENEEAVDDSQLPKDRFSAERLKGVDSTLKIQPAELGDSAVYLCASSLASSNEQFFGPGTRLTVL.